Reported below is one T cell receptor beta chain. Its matching antigen is unknown. Trimming left V 1 base short and J 4 bases short, with 6 bases between. This CDR3 has 13 residues. The V gene's germline CDR1 is SGHRS and CDR2 YFSETQ. This entry belongs to a study of cytomegalovirus exposure and HLA in healthy donors. Notes on the study in general: The study flagged some 170 TCR beta chains as cytomegalovirus-associated. Subsequent analysis showed first-cohort TCR clusters tending to co-occur in more than 95 validation repertoires. Most sequenced TCRs were rare (though some public TCRs occurred in many donors).

The donors were members of the validation cohort, which comprised roughly 130 subjects and was separate from the first cohort of 600 to 800 subjects. The assay was immunoSEQ multiplex PCR, and TCRdb's table has in-frame clones only and misses some. The data show under 80,000 clones, roughly 95% seen once. Sequenced input: PBMCs. This clonotype originated in a young woman in good health and CMV-seropositive. The V and J genes are TRBV5-1 and TRBJ2-1; D is ambiguous. CDR3 protein: CASSLNEYNEQFF. The CDR3 DNA sequence: TGCGCCAGCAGCTTGAACGAGTACAATGAGCAGTTCTTC. Drawing the rest from reference TRBV5-1 and TRBJ2-1, the complete variable domain is KAGVTQTPRYLIKTRGQQVTLSCSPISGHRSVSWYQQTPGQGLQFLFEYFSETQRNKGNFPGRFSGRQFSNSRSEMNVSTLELGDSALYLCASSLNEYNEQFFGPGTRLTVL.